The 30 T cell receptor beta chains below were found in one sample sequenced in a study of blood T cell repertoires in COVID-19. TCRdb's copy holds only in-frame clones and misses some; the assay was immunoSEQ multiplex PCR. The data show fewer than 250,000 clones, around 80% seen once. Sequencing used peripheral blood. These receptors were collected from a woman aged 40 to 50 with acute or convalescent COVID-19.

The chain employs TRBV6-5 and TRBJ1-6, with D unclear. The ends were cut back, 5 bases at V and 8 bases at J, with 10 bases in the middle. Germline values: CDR1 MNHEY, CDR2 SVGAGI. The CDR3 extends over 13 amino acids. The CDR3 here is CASSPDGDSPLHF. In DNA form, the CDR3 reads TGTGCCAGCAGTCCCGACGGGGATTCACCCCTCCACTTT.

The CDR3 DNA follows: TGTGCCACCAGTGAACCGGGAACCACCGGGGAGCTGTTTTTT. Translation gives CATSEPGTTGELFF. The V call is TRBV24-1, the J call TRBJ2-2; D perhaps matches TRBD2 (5 bases). This CDR3 has 14 residues. V was clipped by 4 bases and J by 4 bases, with 9 bases between them. The V gene's germline CDR1 is KGHDR and CDR2 SFDVKD.

The rearrangement uses TRBV13 and TRBJ2-2, with D possibly matching TRBD2 (6 bases). Germline V gene lookup returns CDR1 PRHDT and CDR2 FYEKMQ (reference sequence). V was cut by 5 bases and J by 4 bases, with 11 bases left in between. The CDR3 has 14 residues. CDR3 amino acids: CASSRRDSTGELFF. Here the CDR3 DNA reads TGTGCCAGCAGCCGCCGGGACTCCACCGGGGAGCTGTTTTTT.

This clone appeared a single time. V gene TRBV4-2 combines with J gene TRBJ2-5; 12 positions agree with TRBD2. V was pared by 1 base and J by 5 bases, with 2 bases of the junction left unmatched. The germline CDR1 and CDR2 sequences are LGHNA and YNFKEQ. CDR3 length: 15 amino acids. The CDR3 coding sequence is TGTGCCAGCAGCCAAGGACTAGCGGGAGACGAGACCCAGTACTTC. It codes for CASSQGLAGDETQYF.

This rearrangement joins TRBV7-8 to TRBJ1-1, with unresolved D. V dropped 8 bases and J dropped 0 bases, with 7 bases sitting between them. CDR1 and CDR2 (germline): SGHVS, FQNEAQ. The CDR3 loop spans 12 amino acids. The DNA for the CDR3 is TGTGCCAGCTCGCGCATGAACACTGAAGCTTTCTTT. It codes for CASSRMNTEAFF.

This clone has a single count. V and J are TRBV19 and TRBJ2-7; D is perhaps TRBD1 (6 bases). The germline gives CDR1 LNHDA, CDR2 SQIVND (reference sequence). The CDR3 loop spans 11 amino acids. V lost 5 bases and J 6 bases, leaving 8 bases between the germline ends. CDR3 in amino acids: CASSSRGEQYF. CDR3 sequence (DNA): TGTGCCAGTAGTTCCAGGGGCGAGCAGTACTTC.

Here the CDR3 reads CASSKGQFSEAFF. In DNA, the CDR3 is TGTGCCAGCAGTAAAGGACAGTTTTCTGAAGCTTTCTTT. The rearrangement links TRBV12-3 or TRBV12-4 to TRBJ1-1; maybe TRBD1 (6 bases). V was shortened by 5 bases and J by 6 bases, with 13 bases between the two germline ends. This CDR3 region has 13 residues.

This sequence joins TRBV2 and TRBJ1-1; D gene unclear. V was trimmed by 3 bases and J by 6 bases, leaving 5 bases between them. CDR1 is SNHLY, CDR2 FYNNEI, per germline. This CDR3 has 11 residues. CDR3 residues: CASSEGPEAFF. For the CDR3, the DNA is TGTGCCAGCAGTGAGGGCCCTGAAGCTTTCTTT.

This chain connects TRBV4-1 to TRBJ2-2, with 8 bases lining up with TRBD1. The CDR3 loop spans 16 amino acids. Germline values: CDR1 MGHRA, CDR2 YSYEKL. With 4 bases clipped from V and 0 bases from J, the junction kept 4 bases outside the gene matches. The CDR3 sequence is CASSPHRGSNTGELFF. The CDR3 nucleotides are TGCGCCAGCAGCCCCCACAGGGGGTCGAACACCGGGGAGCTGTTTTTT.

This sequence joins TRBV19 and TRBJ1-4, with a possible D match to TRBD1 (5 bases). The CDR3 sequence is 14 residues long. Germline V gene lookup returns CDR1 LNHDA and CDR2 SQIVND (reference sequence). V lost 5 bases, J lost 7 bases, and 14 bases lay in between. This chain's CDR3 is CASSAPGLREKLFF. The CDR3 DNA reads as TGTGCCAGTAGTGCCCCGGGACTGCGTGAAAAACTGTTTTTT.

The V call is TRBV9, the J call TRBJ2-2; 8 nucleotides agree with TRBD2. Trimming at V came to 0 bases and at J to 2 bases, leaving 9 bases not matched to a gene. The CDR3 consists of 18 residues. Germline CDR1 SGDLS, CDR2 YYNGEE. CDR3 loop: CASSVVASGSINTGELFF. CDR3 DNA: TGTGCCAGCAGCGTAGTCGCTAGCGGGTCCATTAACACCGGGGAGCTGTTTTTT.

The chain carries TRBV6-1 and TRBJ1-2, with D tentatively TRBD1 (5 bases). The CDR3 spans 15 residues. V lost 2 bases to trimming and J lost 2 bases, with 12 bases between them. Germline V gives CDR1 MNHNS, CDR2 SASEGT. The CDR3 nucleotides are TGTGCCAGCAGTGAATATTGGGGGGGGAACTATGGCTACACCTTC. Translation: CASSEYWGGNYGYTF.

The chain joins TRBV3-1 (or the pseudogene TRBV3-2) to TRBJ2-1, with D perhaps TRBD2 (7 bases). V dropped 3 bases and J dropped 9 bases, with 12 bases sitting between them. Germline V gene sequence: CDR1 LGHDT, CDR2 YNNKEL (reference sequence). The length of the CDR3 is 13 residues. CDR3 in DNA: TGTGCCAGCAGCCAGGGGGGGCTCGTTGAGCAGTTCTTC. Translation gives CASSQGGLVEQFF.

This chain joins TRBV6-1 and TRBJ1-1; 7 nucleotides line up with TRBD1. The CDR3 covers 12 residues. The germline CDR1 and CDR2 sequences are MNHNS and SASEGT. With V trimmed by 8 bases and J by 3 bases, 3 bases remained unmatched. CDR3 nucleotide sequence: TGTGCCAGCGCCACAGGGGACACTGAAGCTTTCTTT. This sequence encodes CASATGDTEAFF.

This rearrangement joins TRBV6-1 to TRBJ2-2, with a possible D match to TRBD2 (6 bases). Between the trimmed V and J ends, which lost 5 bases and 6 bases, there was a span of 16 bases. The CDR3 covers 15 residues. Germline V gives CDR1 MNHNS, CDR2 SASEGT. The CDR3 region is CASSPLGLGPGELFF. The CDR3 DNA is TGTGCCAGCAGTCCCCTGGGACTGGGGCCCGGGGAGCTGTTTTTT.

Comment on this clone: Other DNA sequences in the sample encode the same CDR3. The V and J genes are TRBV11-3 and TRBJ2-7; 7 nucleotides agree with TRBD2. The length of the CDR3 is 13 residues. Germline V lookup: CDR1 SGHNT, CDR2 YENEEA. Trimming removed 5 bases from V and 1 base from J; junction bases left unmatched: 2. The CDR3 here is CASSLGGSYEQYF. The CDR3 nucleotides are TGTGCCAGCAGCCTGGGAGGGTCCTACGAGCAGTACTTC.

The chain joins TRBV29-1 to TRBJ2-7; 7 nucleotides line up with TRBD1. CDR3 length equals 13 residues. The V gene's germline CDR1 is SQVTM and CDR2 ANQGSEA. V shed 4 bases and J 5 bases; nucleotides not matched to a gene: 8. The CDR3 protein is CSVAPRQGHEQYF. DNA of the CDR3: TGCAGCGTTGCGCCCCGACAGGGCCACGAGCAGTACTTC.

The chain recombines TRBV15 with TRBJ2-7; D not certain. Trimming removed 0 bases from V and 1 base from J, with 10 bases in between. Looked up from germline, CDR1 is LNHNV and CDR2 is YYDKDF (reference sequence). The CDR3 is 15 amino acids. The CDR3 reads CATSRDFATSYEQYF. Written as DNA, the CDR3 is TGTGCCACCAGCAGAGATTTCGCAACATCCTACGAGCAGTACTTC. The variable domain in full, completed from reference TRBV15 and TRBJ2-7, reads DAMVIQNPRYQVTQFGKPVTLSCSQTLNHNVMYWYQQKSSQAPKLLFHYYDKDFNNEADTPDNFQSRRPNTSFCFLDIRSPGLGDTAMYLCATSRDFATSYEQYFGPGTRLTVT.

The chain carries TRBV5-1 and TRBJ2-7; unclear D gene. V was shortened by 3 bases and J by 2 bases, with 9 bases between the two germline ends. The CDR3 sequence is 13 residues long. Germline loops: CDR1 SGHRS, CDR2 YFSETQ. The CDR3 nucleotides read TGCGCCAGCAGCTCCGTCCCTGCCTACGAGCAGTACTTC. This codes for CASSSVPAYEQYF.

In the case of this clone: An end of the junction does not agree with germline; a read error may underlie this. The chain joins TRBV18 to TRBJ1-2; D gene unclear. This CDR3 region has 12 residues. The germline V gene encodes CDR1 KGHSH and CDR2 LQKENI. CDR3 DNA: TGTGCCAGCTCCGACGGGGTGAAGGAACCAGGATTC. Its protein product is CASSDGVKEPGF.

CDR3 residues: CASSSLQGIKGGETQYF. The CDR3 DNA is TGTGCCAGTAGTAGCCTACAGGGGATCAAGGGAGGAGAGACCCAGTACTTC. The chain joins TRBV19 to TRBJ2-5; tentative D call: TRBD1 (7 bases). CDR3 length: 17 residues. Germline V gene lookup returns CDR1 LNHDA and CDR2 SQIVND (reference sequence). Trimming took 4 bases from V and 4 from J, leaving 22 bases between them. The whole variable domain, filled in from reference TRBV19 and TRBJ2-5, reads DGGITQSPKYLFRKEGQNVTLSCEQNLNHDAMYWYRQDPGQGLRLIYYSQIVNDFQKGDIAEGYSVSREKKESFPLTVTSAQKNPTAFYLCASSSLQGIKGGETQYFGPGTRLLVL.

This clone appeared once. V gene TRBV10-3 combines with J gene TRBJ2-7; 8 positions agree with TRBD2. The germline V gene encodes CDR1 ENHRY and CDR2 SYGVKD. V shed 8 bases, J shed 0 bases, and the junction held 6 bases outside the gene matches. This CDR3 is 14 amino acids long. The CDR3 bases are TGTGCCATCTCTAGCGGGCGAAGCTCCTACGAGCAGTACTTC. Protein product: CAISSGRSSYEQYF.

The chain carries TRBV6-1 and TRBJ2-7; tentatively, D is TRBD2 (6 bases). The CDR3 loop spans 14 amino acids. V lost 5 bases and J 0 bases, leaving 11 bases between the germline ends. Germline CDR1 is MNHNS and CDR2 is SASEGT. The DNA of the CDR3 is TGTGCCAGCAGTTATTTCGGGAGCTCCTACGAGCAGTACTTC. Its translation is CASSYFGSSYEQYF.

This clone was observed once. Other DNA sequences from this sample encode an identical CDR3 as well. The chain has TRBV19 and TRBJ1-5; D is undetermined. CDR1 and CDR2 (germline): LNHDA, SQIVND (reference sequence). The CDR3 loop spans 14 amino acids. V gave up 2 bases and J gave up 4 bases, with 9 bases separating them. CDR3 sequence: CASSITGPNQPQHF. The CDR3 nucleotides read TGTGCCAGTAGTATAACGGGTCCAAATCAGCCCCAGCATTTT.

In the case of this clone: The same CDR3 also results from other DNA sequences found in this sample. The CDR3 bases are TGTGCCAGCAGTGAGTTAGCGGGGGGGCCGTTGGATACGCAGTATTTT. As protein: CASSELAGGPLDTQYF. The chain employs TRBV6-1 and TRBJ2-3, with TRBD2 matching over 11 bases. The CDR3 totals 16 residues. The ends lost 3 bases at V and 6 bases at J; junction bases unmatched: 8. The germline gives CDR1 MNHNS, CDR2 SASEGT.

The chain uses TRBV6-4 and TRBJ2-1; 7 nucleotides match TRBD2. The germline gives CDR1 MRHNA, CDR2 SNTAGT. This CDR3 is 18 amino acids long. V lost 2 bases and J lost 0; bases outside the gene matches: 10. The CDR3 bases are TGTGCCAGCAGTGACAAAAGAGCGGGGAGGGACTCCTACAATGAGCAGTTCTTC. Translating gives CASSDKRAGRDSYNEQFF.

The chain has TRBV6-6 and TRBJ2-1; 10 bases are a match to TRBD2. This CDR3 comprises 16 residues. V dropped 6 bases and J dropped 6; count of bases not matched to a gene: 11. The germline V gene encodes CDR1 MNHNY and CDR2 SVGAGI (reference sequence). This CDR3 reads CASRERGGFAANEQFF. The DNA of the CDR3 is TGTGCCAGCAGGGAGCGGGGGGGCTTTGCGGCCAATGAGCAGTTCTTC.

CDR3 nucleotides: TGTGCCAGCAGCCATTTTCCTAGCGGGGTCGGGGTCGGCGCAGATACGCAGTATTTT. Its protein is CASSHFPSGVGVGADTQYF. The V and J genes are TRBV7-2 and TRBJ2-3, with 9 bases matching TRBD2. This CDR3 is built from 19 residues. Germline V CDR1 and CDR2: SGHTA, FQGNSA. J was trimmed by 4 bases and V by 5 bases; bases with no gene match: 19.

Here the CDR3 DNA reads TGTGCCAGCAGCTCAATACCCGGGAGCCGGAGCTCCTATAATTCACCCCTCCACTTT. It yields the protein CASSSIPGSRSSYNSPLHF. The chain is built from TRBV5-6 and TRBJ1-6, with D hard to call. Germline CDR1 reads SGHDT; CDR2 reads YYEEEE. The length of the CDR3 is 19 residues. Trimming cost V 3 bases and J 0 bases, with 19 bases left between them.

The V call is TRBV7-9, the J call TRBJ1-2; tentatively, D is TRBD1 (5 bases). The CDR3 has 16 amino acids. The germline V and J ends were trimmed by 5 bases and 1 base, with 17 bases remaining between them. The germline V gene has CDR1 SEHNR and CDR2 FQNEAQ (reference sequence). In DNA form, the CDR3 reads TGTGCCAGCAGCCCAAACGGGGGGGTATTTAACTATGGCTACACCTTC. Translation: CASSPNGGVFNYGYTF.